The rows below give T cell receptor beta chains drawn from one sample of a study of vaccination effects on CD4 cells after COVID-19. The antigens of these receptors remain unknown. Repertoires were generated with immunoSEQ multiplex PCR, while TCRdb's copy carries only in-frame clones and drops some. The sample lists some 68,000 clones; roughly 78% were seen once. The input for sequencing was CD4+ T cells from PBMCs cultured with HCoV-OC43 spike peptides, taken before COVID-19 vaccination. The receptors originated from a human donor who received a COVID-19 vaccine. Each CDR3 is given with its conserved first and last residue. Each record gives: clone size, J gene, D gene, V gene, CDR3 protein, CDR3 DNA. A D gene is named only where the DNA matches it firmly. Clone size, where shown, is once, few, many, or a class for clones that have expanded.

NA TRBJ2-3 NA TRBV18 CASSPPGITDTQYF TGTGCCAGCTCACCTCCAGGGATCACAGATACGCAGTATTTT
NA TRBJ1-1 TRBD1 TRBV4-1 CASSQEWDRRYITFF TGCGCCAGCAGCCAAGAGTGGGACAGGAGGTATATAACTTTCTTT
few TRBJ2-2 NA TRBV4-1 CASSQGGGRTNTGELFF TGCGCCAGCAGCCAAGGAGGGGGACGGACGAACACCGGGGAGCTGTTTTTT
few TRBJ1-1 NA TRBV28 CASSGGYTEAFF TGTGCCAGCAGCGGAGGGTACACTGAAGCTTTCTTT
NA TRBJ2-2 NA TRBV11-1 CASSRNGGGTGELFF TGTGCCAGCTCTAGAAACGGGGGCGGGACCGGGGAGCTGTTTTTT
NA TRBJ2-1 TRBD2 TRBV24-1 CATSDTLAGRVHEQFF TGTGCCACCAGTGACACCTTAGCGGGTCGAGTCCATGAGCAGTTCTTC
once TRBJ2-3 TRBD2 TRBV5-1 CASSSTSGGETDTQYF TGCGCCAGCAGCTCTACTAGCGGGGGGGAGACAGATACGCAGTATTTT
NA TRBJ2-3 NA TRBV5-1 CASSLSPGTDTQYF TGCGCCAGCAGCTTGAGTCCCGGCACAGATACGCAGTATTTT
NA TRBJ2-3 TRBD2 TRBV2 CASSPRTSGGGNTQYF TGTGCCAGCAGTCCCCGGACTAGCGGGGGGGGCAATACGCAGTATTTT
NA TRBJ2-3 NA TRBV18 CASSPLGVATDTQYF TGTGCCAGCTCACCGTTAGGGGTAGCGACAGATACGCAGTATTTT
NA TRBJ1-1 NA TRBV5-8 CASSRATNTEAFF TGTGCCAGCAGCAGGGCCACGAACACTGAAGCTTTCTTT
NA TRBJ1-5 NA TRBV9 CASSVGGPNQPQHF TGTGCCAGCAGCGTAGGAGGGCCCAATCAGCCCCAGCATTTT
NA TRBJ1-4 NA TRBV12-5 CASAQREKLFF TGTGCTAGTGCCCAGAGGGAAAAACTGTTTTTT
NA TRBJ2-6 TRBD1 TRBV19 CASSIQGAYVLTF TGTGCCAGTAGTATACAGGGGGCTTACGTCCTGACTTTC
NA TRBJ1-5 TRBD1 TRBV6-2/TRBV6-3 CASSYGQDANRGNQPQHF TGTGCCAGCAGTTATGGACAGGACGCTAACAGGGGCAATCAGCCCCAGCATTTT
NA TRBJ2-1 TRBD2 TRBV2 CASAGGGIPQFF TGTGCCAGCGCGGGGGGAGGAATTCCGCAGTTCTTC
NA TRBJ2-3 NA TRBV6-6 CASSWGGTDTQYF TGTGCCAGCAGTTGGGGGGGCACAGATACGCAGTATTTT
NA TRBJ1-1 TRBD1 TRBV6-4 CASSDSDRDPTEAFF TGTGCCAGCAGTGACAGTGACAGGGATCCCACTGAAGCTTTCTTT
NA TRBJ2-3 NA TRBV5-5 CASSSGTQPGTQYF TGTGCCAGCAGCTCCGGGACCCAGCCAGGTACGCAGTATTTT
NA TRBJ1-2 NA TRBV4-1 CASSQDLTIDYGYTF TGCGCCAGCAGCCAAGATCTTACGATCGACTATGGCTACACCTTC
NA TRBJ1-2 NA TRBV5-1 CASSRDGDYGYTF TGCGCCAGCAGCCGGGACGGCGACTATGGCTACACCTTC
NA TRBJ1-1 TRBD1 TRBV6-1 CASSERGGTGDTEAFF TGTGCCAGCAGTGAAAGGGGCGGGACAGGGGACACTGAAGCTTTCTTT
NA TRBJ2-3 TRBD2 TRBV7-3 CASSLFTSGLTDTQYF TGTGCCAGCAGCTTATTTACTAGCGGCCTCACAGATACGCAGTATTTT
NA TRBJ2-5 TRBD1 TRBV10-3 CAISQGQNQETQYF TGTGCCATCAGTCAGGGACAGAACCAAGAGACCCAGTACTTC
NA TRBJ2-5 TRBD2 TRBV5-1 CASSFYGGLEETQYF TGCGCCAGCAGCTTCTACGGGGGGTTAGAAGAGACCCAGTACTTC
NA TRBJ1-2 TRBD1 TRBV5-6 CASSRDRVLVYYGYTF TGTGCCAGCAGCCGAGACAGGGTACTCGTTTACTATGGCTACACCTTC
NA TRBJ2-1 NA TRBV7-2 CASSLTGRDYNEQFF TGTGCCAGCAGCTTAACGGGGAGAGACTACAATGAGCAGTTCTTC
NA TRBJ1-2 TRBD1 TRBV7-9 CASSPGTGYYGYTF TGTGCCAGCAGCCCGGGGACAGGTTACTATGGCTACACCTTC
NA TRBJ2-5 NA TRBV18 CASSPPNQETQYF TGTGCCAGCTCACCACCTAACCAAGAGACCCAGTACTTC
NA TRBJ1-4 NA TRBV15 CATSRGGFGEKLFF TGTGCCACCAGCAGAGGGGGATTTGGTGAAAAACTGTTTTTT
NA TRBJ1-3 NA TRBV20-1 CSANSGNTIYF TGCAGTGCGAACTCTGGAAACACCATATATTTT
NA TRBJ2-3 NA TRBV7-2 CASSLGGGVTQYF TGTGCCAGCAGCTTAGGGGGGGGCGTCACGCAGTATTTT
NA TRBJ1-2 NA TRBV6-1 CASSERYGGDYGYTF TGTGCCAGCAGTGAGAGGTACGGGGGTGACTATGGCTACACCTTC
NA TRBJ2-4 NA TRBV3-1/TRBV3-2 CASSQEAGEVKNIQYF TGTGCCAGCAGCCAAGAGGCAGGGGAGGTCAAAAACATTCAGTACTTC
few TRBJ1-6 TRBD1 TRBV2 CASHRGSGNSPLHF TGTGCCAGCCACAGGGGTTCGGGAAATTCACCCCTCCACTTT
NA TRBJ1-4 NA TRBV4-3 CASSQDHKGTGEKLFF TGCGCCAGCAGCCAAGATCATAAGGGGACGGGGGAAAAACTGTTTTTT
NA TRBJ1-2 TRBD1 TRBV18 CASSPDRGLNYGYTF TGTGCCAGCTCTCCCGACAGGGGATTGAACTATGGCTACACCTTC
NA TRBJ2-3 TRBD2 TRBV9 CASSVDTSGGTDTQYF TGTGCCAGCAGCGTAGATACTAGCGGGGGCACAGATACGCAGTATTTT
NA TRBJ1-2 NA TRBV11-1 CASSAPQGGDYGYTF TGTGCCAGCAGCGCTCCCCAGGGAGGGGACTATGGCTACACCTTC
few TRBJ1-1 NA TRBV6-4 CAGSSGANTEAFF TGTGCCGGCTCGTCGGGGGCGAACACTGAAGCTTTCTTT
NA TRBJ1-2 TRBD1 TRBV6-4 CASSYSGTGSYGYTF TGTGCCAGCAGTTACTCCGGGACAGGGAGCTATGGCTACACCTTC
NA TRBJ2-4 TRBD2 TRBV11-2 CASSLDWEGRLVKNIQYF TGTGCCAGCAGCTTAGATTGGGAGGGGCGGCTGGTCAAAAACATTCAGTACTTC
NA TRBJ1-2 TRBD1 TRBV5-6 CASSLDRGSYNYGYTF TGTGCCAGCAGCTTGGACAGGGGATCGTATAACTATGGCTACACCTTC
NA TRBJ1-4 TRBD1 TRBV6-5 CASSRQGPSNEKLFF TGTGCCAGCAGTAGACAGGGTCCCTCTAATGAAAAACTGTTTTTT
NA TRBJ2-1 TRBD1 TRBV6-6 CASSLAPGQGLNEQFF TGTGCCAGCAGTCTCGCTCCGGGACAGGGGCTCAATGAGCAGTTCTTC
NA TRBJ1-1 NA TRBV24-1 CATSDLTGFGTEAFF TGTGCCACCAGTGATTTGACTGGGTTCGGCACTGAAGCTTTCTTT
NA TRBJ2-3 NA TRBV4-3 CASSQESWNSGFGTQYF TGCGCCAGCAGCCAAGAATCTTGGAACAGCGGGTTCGGTACGCAGTATTTT
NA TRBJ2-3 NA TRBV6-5 CASPGQGTDTQYF TGTGCCAGCCCCGGTCAGGGAACAGATACGCAGTATTTT
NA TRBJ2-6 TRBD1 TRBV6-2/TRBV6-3 CASSYVTGDPGANVLTF TGTGCCAGCAGTTACGTGACAGGGGACCCTGGGGCCAACGTCCTGACTTTC
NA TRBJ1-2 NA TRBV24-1 CATSDFGYGYTF TGTGCCACCAGTGATTTTGGCTATGGCTACACCTTC
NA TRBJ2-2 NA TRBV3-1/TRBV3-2 CASSNTGELFF TGTGCCAGCTCGAACACCGGGGAGCTGTTTTTT
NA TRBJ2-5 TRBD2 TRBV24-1 CATSDPAAGGETQYF TGTGCCACCAGTGATCCAGCCGCGGGGGGTGAGACCCAGTACTTC
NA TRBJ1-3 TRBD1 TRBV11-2 CASSTRTGGENTIYF TGTGCCAGCAGCACCAGGACAGGGGGCGAAAACACCATATATTTT